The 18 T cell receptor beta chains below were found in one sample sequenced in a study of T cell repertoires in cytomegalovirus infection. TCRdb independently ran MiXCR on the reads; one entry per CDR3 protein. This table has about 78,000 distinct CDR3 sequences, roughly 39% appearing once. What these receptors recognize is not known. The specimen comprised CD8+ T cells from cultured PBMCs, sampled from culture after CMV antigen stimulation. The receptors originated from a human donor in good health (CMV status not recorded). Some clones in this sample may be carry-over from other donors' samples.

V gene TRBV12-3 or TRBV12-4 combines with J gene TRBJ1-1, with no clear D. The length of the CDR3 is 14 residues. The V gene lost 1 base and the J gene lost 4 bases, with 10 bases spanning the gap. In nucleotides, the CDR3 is TGTGCCAGCAGTTTAGTAGCTGGGTTCACTGAAGCTTTCTTT. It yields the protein CASSLVAGFTEAFF.

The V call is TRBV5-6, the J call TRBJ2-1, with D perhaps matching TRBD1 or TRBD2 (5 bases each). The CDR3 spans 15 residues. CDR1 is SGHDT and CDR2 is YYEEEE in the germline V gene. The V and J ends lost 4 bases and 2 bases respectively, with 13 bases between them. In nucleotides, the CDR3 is TGTGCCAGCAGCCGCGAGGGGCTAGCCTACAATGAGCAGTTCTTC. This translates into CASSREGLAYNEQFF.

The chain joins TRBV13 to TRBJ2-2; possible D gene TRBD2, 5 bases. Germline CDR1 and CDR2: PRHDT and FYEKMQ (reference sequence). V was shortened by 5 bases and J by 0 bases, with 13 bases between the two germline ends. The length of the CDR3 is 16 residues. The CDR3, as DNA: TGTGCCAGCAGCCCCGACGGAGGTCCGAACACCGGGGAGCTGTTTTTT. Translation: CASSPDGGPNTGELFF.

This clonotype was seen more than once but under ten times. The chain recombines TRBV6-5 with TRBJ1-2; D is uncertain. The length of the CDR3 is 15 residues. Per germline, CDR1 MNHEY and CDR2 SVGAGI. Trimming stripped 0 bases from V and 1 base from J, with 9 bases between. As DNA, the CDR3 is TGTGCCAGCAGTTACTCAGGCTATCTTAACTATGGCTACACCTTC. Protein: CASSYSGYLNYGYTF.

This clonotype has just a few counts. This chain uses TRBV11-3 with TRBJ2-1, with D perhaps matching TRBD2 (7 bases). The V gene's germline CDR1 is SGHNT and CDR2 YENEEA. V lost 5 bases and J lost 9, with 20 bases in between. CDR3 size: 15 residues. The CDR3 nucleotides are TGTGCCAGCAGCGCTAGGGGGGGAGGGTCTGTTGAGCAGTTCTTC. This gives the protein CASSARGGGSVEQFF.

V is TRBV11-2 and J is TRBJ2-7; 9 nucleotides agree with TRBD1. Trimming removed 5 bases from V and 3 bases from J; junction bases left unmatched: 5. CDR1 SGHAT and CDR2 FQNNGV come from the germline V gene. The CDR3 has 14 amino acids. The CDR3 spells CASSPGTGIYEQYF. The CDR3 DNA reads TGTGCCAGCAGCCCCGGGACAGGGATCTACGAGCAGTACTTC.

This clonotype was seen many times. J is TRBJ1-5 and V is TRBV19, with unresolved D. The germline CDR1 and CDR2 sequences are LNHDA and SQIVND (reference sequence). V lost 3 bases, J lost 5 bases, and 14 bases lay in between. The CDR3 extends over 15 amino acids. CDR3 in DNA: TGTGCCAGTAGTATTAATTGGTCTCAATATCAGCCCCAGCATTTT. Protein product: CASSINWSQYQPQHF.

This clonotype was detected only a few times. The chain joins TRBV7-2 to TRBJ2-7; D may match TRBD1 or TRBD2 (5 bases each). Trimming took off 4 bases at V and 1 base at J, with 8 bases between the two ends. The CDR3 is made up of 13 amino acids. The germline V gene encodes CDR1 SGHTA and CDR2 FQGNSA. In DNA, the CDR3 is TGTGCCAGCAGCTCCAGGGAGTCCTACGAGCAGTACTTC. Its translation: CASSSRESYEQYF.

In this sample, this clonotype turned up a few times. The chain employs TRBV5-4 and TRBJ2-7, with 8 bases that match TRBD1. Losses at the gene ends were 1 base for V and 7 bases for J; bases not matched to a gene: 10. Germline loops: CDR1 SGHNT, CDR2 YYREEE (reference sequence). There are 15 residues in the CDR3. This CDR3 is CASSLYGQGQDEQYF. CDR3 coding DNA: TGTGCCAGCAGCTTGTACGGACAGGGTCAAGATGAGCAGTACTTC. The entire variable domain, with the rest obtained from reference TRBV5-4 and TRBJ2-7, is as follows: ETGVTQSPTHLIKTRGQQVTLRCSSQSGHNTVSWYQQALGQGPQFIFQYYREEENGRGNFPPRFSGLQFPNYSSELNVNALELDDSALYLCASSLYGQGQDEQYFGPGTRLTVT.

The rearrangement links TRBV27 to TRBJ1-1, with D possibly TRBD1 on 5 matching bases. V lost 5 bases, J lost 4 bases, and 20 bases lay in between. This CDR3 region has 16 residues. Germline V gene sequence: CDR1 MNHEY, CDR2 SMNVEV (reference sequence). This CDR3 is CASSLTAAGGFTEAFF. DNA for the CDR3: TGTGCCAGCAGTCTAACCGCCGCGGGGGGTTTCACTGAAGCTTTCTTT.

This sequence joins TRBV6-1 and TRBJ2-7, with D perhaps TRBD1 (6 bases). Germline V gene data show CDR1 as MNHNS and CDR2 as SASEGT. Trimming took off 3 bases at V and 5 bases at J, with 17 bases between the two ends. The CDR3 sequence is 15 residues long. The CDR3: CASSDLQGEYHEQYF. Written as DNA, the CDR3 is TGTGCCAGCAGTGATTTACAGGGCGAGTATCACGAGCAGTACTTC.

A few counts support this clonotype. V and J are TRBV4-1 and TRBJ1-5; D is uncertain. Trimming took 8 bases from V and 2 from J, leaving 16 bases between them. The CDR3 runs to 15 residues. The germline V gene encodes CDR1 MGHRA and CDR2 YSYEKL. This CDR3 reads CASGVLDNGNQPQHF. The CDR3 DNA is TGCGCCAGCGGAGTACTTGACAACGGCAATCAGCCCCAGCATTTT.

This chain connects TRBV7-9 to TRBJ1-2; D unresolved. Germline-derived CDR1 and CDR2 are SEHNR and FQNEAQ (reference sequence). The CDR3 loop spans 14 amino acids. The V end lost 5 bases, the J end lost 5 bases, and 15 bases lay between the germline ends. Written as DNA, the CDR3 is TGTGCCAGCAGCCTTGGTTTGGGCCAATATGGCTACACCTTC. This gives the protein CASSLGLGQYGYTF. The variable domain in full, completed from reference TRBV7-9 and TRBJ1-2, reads DTGVSQNPRHKITKRGQNVTFRCDPISEHNRLYWYRQTLGQGPEFLTYFQNEAQLEKSRLLSDRFSAERPKGSFSTLEIQRTEQGDSAMYLCASSLGLGQYGYTFGSGTRLTVV.

DNA of the CDR3: TGTGCCAGTAGACGGGACAGGGTGACCTACAATGAGCAGTTCTTC. It is translated as CASRRDRVTYNEQFF. The chain uses TRBV19 and TRBJ2-1; 9 bases map to TRBD1. The CDR3 runs to 15 residues. Germline V gene data show CDR1 as LNHDA and CDR2 as SQIVND (reference sequence). Losses at the gene ends were 6 bases for V and 2 bases for J; bases not matched to a gene: 5. The whole variable domain, filled in from reference TRBV19 and TRBJ2-1, reads DGGITQSPKYLFRKEGQNVTLSCEQNLNHDAMYWYRQDPGQGLRLIYYSQIVNDFQKGDIAEGYSVSREKKESFPLTVTSAQKNPTAFYLCASRRDRVTYNEQFFGPGTRLTVL.

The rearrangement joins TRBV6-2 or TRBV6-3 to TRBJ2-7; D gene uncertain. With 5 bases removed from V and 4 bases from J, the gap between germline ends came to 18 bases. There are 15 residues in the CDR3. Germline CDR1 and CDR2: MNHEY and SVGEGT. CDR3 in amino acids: CASSIRYSGEYEQYF. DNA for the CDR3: TGTGCCAGCAGTATACGTTACTCTGGAGAATACGAGCAGTACTTC.

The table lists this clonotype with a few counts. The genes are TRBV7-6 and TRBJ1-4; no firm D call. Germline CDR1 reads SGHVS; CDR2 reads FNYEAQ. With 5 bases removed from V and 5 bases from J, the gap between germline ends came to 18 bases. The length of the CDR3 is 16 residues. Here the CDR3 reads CASSPVPEIRNEKLFF. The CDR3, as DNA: TGTGCCAGCAGCCCCGTCCCGGAGATAAGGAATGAAAAACTGTTTTTT.

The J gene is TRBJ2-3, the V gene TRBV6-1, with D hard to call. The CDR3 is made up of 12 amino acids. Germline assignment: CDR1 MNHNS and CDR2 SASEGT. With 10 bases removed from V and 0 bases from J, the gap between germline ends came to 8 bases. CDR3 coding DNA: TGTGCCACCTACTCCAGCACAGATACGCAGTATTTT. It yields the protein CATYSSTDTQYF.

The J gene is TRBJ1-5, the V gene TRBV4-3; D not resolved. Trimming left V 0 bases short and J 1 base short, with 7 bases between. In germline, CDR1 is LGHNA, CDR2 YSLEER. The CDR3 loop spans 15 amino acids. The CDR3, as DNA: TGCGCCAGCAGCCAAGACAGGAGAAGCAATCAGCCCCAGCATTTT. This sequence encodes CASSQDRRSNQPQHF.